The 2 T cell receptor beta chains below all came from one sample that was sequenced in a study of beta chain features in type 1 diabetes. The entirety of the isolated RNA underwent reverse transcription, so expressed TCRB transcripts were sequenced. Clones were sequenced by immunoSEQ multiplex PCR, and TCRdb holds only the in-frame ones, with some missing. The data contain under 150,000 clones, around 7% of them singletons. What was sequenced was central memory CD4+ T cells from blood. The receptors were sampled from a woman younger than 45 in good health.

This clone has a handful of counts. This sample includes further DNA sequences coding for the same CDR3. This sequence joins TRBV7-9 and TRBJ2-3; the match to TRBD2 covers 9 bases. V shed 5 bases and J 3 bases; nucleotides not matched to a gene: 0. The CDR3 runs 13 residues. Germline lookup yields CDR1 SEHNR and CDR2 FQNEAQ (reference sequence). CDR3 protein: CASSTSGTDTQYF. CDR3 DNA sequence: TGTGCCAGCAGCACTAGCGGGACAGATACGCAGTATTTT.

The chain joins TRBV4-2 to TRBJ2-1; 10 bases are shared with TRBD2. This CDR3 is built from 17 residues. The germline CDR1 and CDR2 sequences are LGHNA and YNFKEQ. Trimming cost V 0 bases and J 8 bases; bases outside gene matches: 10. The CDR3 coding sequence is TGTGCCAGCAGCCAAGAAGGCAGCGGGAGGGGGTCGGATGAGCAGTTCTTC. It encodes CASSQEGSGRGSDEQFF.